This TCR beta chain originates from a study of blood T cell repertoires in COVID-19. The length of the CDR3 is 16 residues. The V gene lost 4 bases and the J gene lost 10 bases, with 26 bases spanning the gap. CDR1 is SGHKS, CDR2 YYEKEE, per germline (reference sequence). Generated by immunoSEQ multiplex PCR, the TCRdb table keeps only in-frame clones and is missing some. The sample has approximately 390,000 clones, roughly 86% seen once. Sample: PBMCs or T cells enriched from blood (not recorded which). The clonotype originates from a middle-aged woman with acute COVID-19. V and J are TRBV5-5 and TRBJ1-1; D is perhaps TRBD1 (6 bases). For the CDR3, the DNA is TGTGCCAGCAGCCTCCTTTATGAAGGGGGTGTTTCTGCAGCTTTCTTT. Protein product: CASSLLYEGGVSAAFF.